The next 12 T cell receptor beta chains were all read from a single sample in a study of blood T cell repertoires in COVID-19 (dated by TCRdb to 2018 to 2021). The method behind the library was the immunoSEQ multiplex PCR assay. Here the immuneACCESS table is served through TCRdb, limited to in-frame sequences with V and J called. Missing clones are a known gap in these copies; in checked studies unresolved V genes cover under half, and the rest lacks a known reason. This sample has more than 200,000 clones in its table, and roughly nine tenths of those were observed once. Roughly 0.7% of the sample is taken by the ten largest. The specimen was peripheral blood. These receptors were collected from a man aged 35 to 55 with acute or convalescent COVID-19.

This clone has a single count. J is TRBJ2-7 and V is TRBV6-5, with 12 bases lining up with TRBD2. This CDR3 spans 15 amino acids. Germline assignment: CDR1 MNHEY and CDR2 SVGAGI. With V trimmed by 6 bases and J by 6 bases, 9 bases remained unmatched. CDR3: CASSRSTSGRTEQYF. The CDR3 DNA reads TGTGCCAGCAGCCGATCGACTAGCGGGAGAACCGAGCAGTACTTC.

The chain is built from TRBV28 and TRBJ1-6, with TRBD1 matching over 9 bases. The CDR3 runs 15 residues. In germline, CDR1 is MDHEN, CDR2 SYDVKM. V lost 4 bases, J lost 5 bases, and 3 bases stayed unmatched. CDR3 nucleotide sequence: TGTGCCAGCAGTTCCGGACAGGGGCATAATTCACCCCTCCACTTT. As protein: CASSSGQGHNSPLHF.

The CDR3 here is CASSRNGGVDTGELFF. CDR3 nucleotide sequence: TGCGCCAGCAGCCGGAACGGGGGGGTGGACACCGGGGAGCTGTTTTTT. This chain connects TRBV4-3 to TRBJ2-2; 8 bases align to TRBD2. The CDR3 is 16 residues long. The germline V gene encodes CDR1 LGHNA and CDR2 YSLEER. V dropped 4 bases and J dropped 3; count of bases not matched to a gene: 7.

The gene calls are TRBV19 and TRBJ1-2; D unclear. Germline CDR1 reads LNHDA; CDR2 reads SQIVND (reference sequence). The length of the CDR3 is 14 residues. V was trimmed by 4 bases and J by 7 bases, leaving 16 bases between them. CDR3: CASSRPRRVSGYTF. The CDR3 region has the DNA TGTGCCAGTAGTAGGCCTAGACGGGTCTCTGGCTACACCTTC.

With regard to this clone: Other DNA variants within this sample encode the same CDR3. The genes are TRBV18 and TRBJ2-5; TRBD1 matches 8 bases. CDR1 is KGHSH, CDR2 LQKENI, per germline. The CDR3 is 14 residues long. Trimming cost V 2 bases and J 5 bases; bases outside gene matches: 4. DNA for the CDR3: TGTGCCAGCTCACCAGACAGGGGCGGGGAGACCCAGTACTTC. This translates into CASSPDRGGETQYF.

The rearrangement joins TRBV5-1 to TRBJ2-1; 7 bases map to TRBD2. CDR1 is SGHRS and CDR2 is YFSETQ in the germline V gene. The V and J ends lost 2 bases and 4 bases, in that order; junction bases with no gene match: 18. CDR3 length: 19 residues. DNA of the CDR3: TGCGCCAGCAGCTTAGGTGTGGGCGGCCTAGCGGACCGTTACAATGAGCAGTTCTTC. This gives the protein CASSLGVGGLADRYNEQFF.

The CDR3 DNA reads TGTGCCAGCAGTAGAGATTTTTACCTTGGCTACACCTTC. This codes for CASSRDFYLGYTF. V usage is TRBV6-6 and J usage is TRBJ1-2; D gene unclear. CDR3 length equals 13 residues. V dropped 5 bases and J dropped 7 bases, with 14 bases sitting between them. Germline V lookup: CDR1 MNHNY, CDR2 SVGAGI (reference sequence).

This clone was found once. The chain employs TRBV5-1 and TRBJ2-7, with D unresolved. The germline CDR1 and CDR2 sequences are SGHRS and YFSETQ. V was trimmed by 4 bases and J by 0 bases, leaving 11 bases between them. The CDR3 is made up of 14 amino acids. CDR3 nucleotide sequence: TGCGCCAGCAGCAAACTACCGATCTCCTACGAGCAGTACTTC. This encodes CASSKLPISYEQYF.

The V and J genes are TRBV5-1 and TRBJ2-3, with 11 bases lining up with TRBD2. Per germline, CDR1 SGHRS and CDR2 YFSETQ. The CDR3 is 17 amino acids. With V trimmed by 0 bases and J by 4 bases, 7 bases remained unmatched. The CDR3 bases are TGCGCCAGCAGCTTGGGGGTAACTAGCGGGGGATCAGATACGCAGTATTTT. Translated, it gives CASSLGVTSGGSDTQYF.

This clone was detected once. The rearrangement links TRBV28 to TRBJ1-2, with a possible D match to TRBD1 (6 bases). V gave up 3 bases and J gave up 4 bases, with 15 bases separating them. CDR3 length: 15 residues. Germline V gene lookup returns CDR1 MDHEN and CDR2 SYDVKM. This CDR3 is CASSLGQGSTYGYTF. CDR3 sequence (DNA): TGTGCCAGCAGTTTGGGCCAGGGGAGTACCTATGGCTACACCTTC.

The rearrangement links TRBV5-1 to TRBJ1-4; possibly TRBD1 for D (5 bases). V dropped 0 bases and J dropped 8 bases, with 14 bases sitting between them. Germline V gene lookup returns CDR1 SGHRS and CDR2 YFSETQ. The CDR3 totals 15 residues. The CDR3 nucleotides are TGCGCCAGCAGCTTGGCCGGGGGAAGCGTCGAAAAACTGTTTTTT. Its translation: CASSLAGGSVEKLFF.

The chain is built from TRBV6-2 or TRBV6-3 and TRBJ2-5; D perhaps matches TRBD2 (7 bases). CDR3 length: 17 residues. Looked up from germline, CDR1 is MNHEY and CDR2 is SVGEGT. Trimming removed 5 bases at V and 0 bases at J, with 19 bases between. The CDR3 DNA reads TGTGCCAGCAGTCCGTACATGGCGGGGGCGTACCAAGAGACCCAGTACTTC. Translating it yields CASSPYMAGAYQETQYF.